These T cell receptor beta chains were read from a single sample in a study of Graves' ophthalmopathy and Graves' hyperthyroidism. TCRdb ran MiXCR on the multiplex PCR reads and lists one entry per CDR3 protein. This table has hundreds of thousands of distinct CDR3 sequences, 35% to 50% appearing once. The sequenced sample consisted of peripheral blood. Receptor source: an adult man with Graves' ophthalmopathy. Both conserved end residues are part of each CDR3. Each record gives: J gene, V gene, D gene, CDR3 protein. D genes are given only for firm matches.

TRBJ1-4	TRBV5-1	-	CASSLSTAGANEKLFF
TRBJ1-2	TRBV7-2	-	CASSPQEDYGYTF
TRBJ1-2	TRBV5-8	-	CASSTGQFNYGYTF
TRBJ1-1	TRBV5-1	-	CASSLRNPNTEAFF
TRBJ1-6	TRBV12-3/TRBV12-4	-	CASSPRTESSPLHF
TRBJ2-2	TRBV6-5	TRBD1	CASSWGTGETGELFF
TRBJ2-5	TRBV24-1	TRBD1	CATSAGGQNQETQYF
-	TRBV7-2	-	CASSLVGGATYNEQFF
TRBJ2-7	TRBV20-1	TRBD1	CSASLGTGAYEQYF
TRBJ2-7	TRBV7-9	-	CASSTAQGYEQYF
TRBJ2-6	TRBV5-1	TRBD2	CASSLALGLAGANVLTF
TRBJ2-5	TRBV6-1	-	CASSEWAETQYF
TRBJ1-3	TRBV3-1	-	CASSPFTGNTIYF
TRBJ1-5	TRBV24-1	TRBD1	CASSASGTGYQPQHF
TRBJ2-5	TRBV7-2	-	CASSPRDGRGTQYF
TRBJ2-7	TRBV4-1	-	CASSHGYEQYF
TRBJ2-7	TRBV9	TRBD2	CASSGTSGGREQYF
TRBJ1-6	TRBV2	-	CASSTQGRSPLHF
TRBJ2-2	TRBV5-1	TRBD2	CASSLIRTSPNTGELFF
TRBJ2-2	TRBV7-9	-	CASRLPGHRTGELFF
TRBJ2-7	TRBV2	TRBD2	CASSQGLAGWEQYF
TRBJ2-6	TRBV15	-	CATSRDTGPGANVLTF
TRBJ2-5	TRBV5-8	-	CASSLVSRETQYF
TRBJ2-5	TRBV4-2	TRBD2	CASSQDRSGTSSTVGQETQYF
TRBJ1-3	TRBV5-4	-	CASSLSVQSGGNTIYF
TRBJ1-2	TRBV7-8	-	CASSPGPSGNYGYTF
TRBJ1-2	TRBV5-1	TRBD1	CASSRDRGDGYTF
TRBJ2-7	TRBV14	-	CASSQDPGLGYEQYF
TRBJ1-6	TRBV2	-	CASSASRGKSYNSPLHF
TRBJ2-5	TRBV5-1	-	CASSLEGPQETQYF
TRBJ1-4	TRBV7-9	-	CASSVGPSPREKLFF
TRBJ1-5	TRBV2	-	CASREAGPNQPQHF
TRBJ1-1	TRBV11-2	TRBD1	CASRSGQGANTEAFF
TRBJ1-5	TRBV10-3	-	CAIRGERSNQPQHF
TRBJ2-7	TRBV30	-	CAWRDMGARGEQYF
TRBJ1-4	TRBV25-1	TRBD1	CASSDSDRGSEKLFF
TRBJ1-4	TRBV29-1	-	CSAQGLVELFF
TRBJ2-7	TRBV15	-	CATSRDFRDEQYF
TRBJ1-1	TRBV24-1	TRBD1	CATATGQGISEAFF
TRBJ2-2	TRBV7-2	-	CASSPSWAADTGELFF
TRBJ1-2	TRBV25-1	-	CASSSTRQASYTF
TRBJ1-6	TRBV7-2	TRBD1	CASSLGGTGSNSPLHF
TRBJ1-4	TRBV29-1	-	CSVDDPITGGSNEKLFF
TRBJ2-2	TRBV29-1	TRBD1	CSANRGTGVLFF
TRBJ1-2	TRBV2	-	CASSLPRDPGYTF
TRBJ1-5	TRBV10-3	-	CAISDGQVNQPQHF
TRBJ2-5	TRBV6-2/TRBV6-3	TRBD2	CASSRGLVVTQYF
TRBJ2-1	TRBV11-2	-	CASSLLGGTEQFF